These T cell receptor beta chains were read from a single sample in a study of memory CD4+ T cells and cytomegalovirus serostatus. Clones were read by immunoSEQ multiplex PCR, and TCRdb kept only the in-frame ones, dropping some. The sample shows around 50,000 clones, about 81% of them seen only once. Sequences were obtained from memory CD4+ T cells from blood. These TCRs come from an adult in good health and CMV-seronegative. CDR3s leave out the opening cysteine and the closing phenylalanine or tryptophan. D genes are given only for firm matches. Clone size is not always given. Where it is, it says once, few, many or a class for expanded clones.

ASSPGSGDQPQH | TRBV18 | - | TRBJ1-5 | -
ASSLVRAGDTQY | TRBV7-8 | - | TRBJ2-3 | -
ASSALREETQY | TRBV5-6 | - | TRBJ2-5 | -
ASSSRGGLAVKSSYNEQF | TRBV11-3 | - | TRBJ2-1 | TRBD2
ASSNSYSGNTIY | TRBV6-5 | - | TRBJ1-3 | -
ASSLNQGGQETQY | TRBV18 | - | TRBJ2-5 | TRBD2
ASSLRSSGIAKNIQY | TRBV11-3 | - | TRBJ2-4 | TRBD2
SVMTGTTYGYT | TRBV29-1 | - | TRBJ1-2 | TRBD1
ASSVGSMNQETQY | TRBV9 | - | TRBJ2-5 | -
SVRRSGRDPRYEQY | TRBV29-1 | - | TRBJ2-7 | -
ASSLLVGQLAKNIQY | TRBV4-3 | - | TRBJ2-4 | -
ASSKDRGGQETQY | TRBV19 | - | TRBJ2-5 | TRBD1
ASSLRPGRRSTEAF | TRBV27 | - | TRBJ1-1 | -
ASSVSEGGDEQF | TRBV7-2 | - | TRBJ2-1 | -
SARNGQGNIQY | TRBV29-1 | few | TRBJ2-4 | TRBD1
ASSQDRTGELF | TRBV14 | once | TRBJ2-2 | -
ASSPGGTGTSGANVLT | TRBV11-3 | - | TRBJ2-6 | TRBD1
ASGRDRGSEAF | TRBV5-1 | - | TRBJ1-1 | TRBD1